Listed below are T cell receptor beta chains from one sample, sequenced in a study of cytomegalovirus exposure and HLA in healthy donors. Sequencing was performed with immunoSEQ multiplex PCR; in TCRdb, only in-frame clones are kept and a portion is missing. This table has 95,000 to 120,000 clones, about 78% appearing once. The source material was PBMCs. These receptors came from a woman in her 30s in good health and CMV-seropositive. CDR3s include the opening cysteine and the closing phenylalanine or tryptophan. The D gene is left open where the match is weak. Part of the rows lack a size; the others show once, few, many or a class for expanded clones.

>once|TRBJ2-3|TRBD1|TRBV27
CATEGQGPDTQYF
TGTGCCACCGAAGGACAGGGCCCAGATACGCAGTATTTT
>-|TRBJ1-1|-|TRBV5-1
CASSLSPTENTEAFF
TGCGCCAGCAGCTTGTCTCCAACAGAGAACACTGAAGCTTTCTTT
>once|TRBJ1-1|-|TRBV27
CASSSTGLAFF
TGTGCCAGCAGTTCGACAGGTCTAGCTTTCTTT
>once|TRBJ1-1|-|TRBV14
CASSQVRGSEAFF
TGTGCCAGCAGCCAAGTACGGGGAAGTGAAGCTTTCTTT
>-|TRBJ1-2|-|TRBV4-2
CASRDGQGFSYTF
TGTGCCAGCCGCGATGGGCAGGGTTTTAGCTACACCTTC
>once|TRBJ2-1|TRBD2|TRBV18
CASSRLTSGAYNEQFF
TGTGCCAGCTCACGACTGACTAGCGGGGCATACAATGAGCAGTTCTTC
>few|TRBJ1-5|-|TRBV6-5
CASSRTPGQPQHF
TGTGCCAGCAGTCGTACCCCGGGTCAGCCCCAGCATTTT
>-|TRBJ2-2|TRBD2|TRBV6-7
CASSYPPKREEDTGELFF
TGTGCCAGCAGTTACCCACCCAAGCGGGAGGAAGACACCGGGGAGCTGTTTTTT
>-|TRBJ2-3|TRBD2|TRBV7-9
CASSLMTSGSTDTQYF
TGTGCCAGCAGCCTGATGACTAGCGGGAGCACAGATACGCAGTATTTT
>-|TRBJ2-7|-|TRBV5-6
CASSLASEQYF
TGTGCCAGCAGCTTGGCCTCCGAGCAGTACTTC
>-|TRBJ2-7|-|TRBV2
CASQRSSLNYEQYF
TGTGCCAGCCAAAGGTCTAGCTTGAACTACGAGCAGTACTTC
>-|TRBJ1-4|-|TRBV11-3
CASSSTGDNIEKLFF
TGTGCCAGCAGCTCGACAGGCGATAATATTGAAAAACTGTTTTTT
>-|TRBJ1-5|-|TRBV6-1
CASSEQSSLVNRVQPQHF
TGTGCCAGCAGTGAGCAAAGTAGTCTGGTCAACAGGGTTCAGCCCCAGCATTTT
>-|TRBJ1-2|TRBD1|TRBV29-1
CSVEARGQANYGYTF
TGCAGCGTTGAAGCACGGGGACAGGCTAACTATGGCTACACCTTC
>-|TRBJ2-2|TRBD2|TRBV6-4
CASSQTSAHTGELFF
TGTGCCAGCAGCCAGACTAGCGCCCACACCGGGGAGCTGTTTTTT
>-|TRBJ2-7|TRBD2|TRBV25-1
CASSEGRRETLHGQYF
TGTGCCAGCAGCGAAGGGAGGCGGGAGACCCTCCACGGGCAGTACTTC
>-|TRBJ2-2|-|TRBV15
CATQLPRGNTGELFF
TGTGCCACCCAATTGCCCCGAGGGAACACCGGGGAGCTGTTTTTT
>once|TRBJ2-7|-|TRBV7-3
CASNLGPSESSYEQYF
TGTGCCAGCAACTTAGGTCCATCGGAGAGCTCCTACGAGCAGTACTTC
>-|TRBJ2-7|-|TRBV4-1
CASSQSIQGYEQYF
TGCGCCAGCAGCCAGTCGATACAGGGCTACGAGCAGTACTTC
>once|TRBJ1-5|-|TRBV7-4
CASSLCWGLNQPQHF
TGTGCCAGCAGCTTATGTTGGGGCCTTAATCAGCCCCAGCATTTT
>-|TRBJ1-1|-|TRBV19
CASSRQKMNTEAFF
TGTGCCAGTAGTAGGCAGAAGATGAACACTGAAGCTTTCTTT
>-|TRBJ2-1|TRBD1|TRBV6-6
CASRARQGGNNEQFF
TGTGCCAGCAGAGCCAGACAGGGGGGGAACAATGAGCAGTTCTTC
>-|TRBJ1-4|-|TRBV27
CASSLSWLADEKLFF
TGTGCCAGCAGTTTATCTTGGTTGGCGGATGAAAAACTGTTTTTT
>-|TRBJ1-4|-|TRBV19
CASKPRGGEKLFF
TGTGCCAGTAAACCTCGGGGTGGTGAAAAACTGTTTTTT
>-|TRBJ1-1|-|TRBV7-3
CASSFSGFTEAFF
TGTGCCAGCAGCTTTTCGGGGTTCACTGAAGCTTTCTTT
>-|TRBJ2-5|TRBD2|TRBV12-5
CASDSFRLALETQYF
TGTGCTAGTGACTCCTTTAGACTAGCGCTTGAGACCCAGTACTTC
>-|TRBJ1-1|-|TRBV13
CASSLDGGSNTEAFF
TGTGCCAGCAGCCTCGACGGGGGGTCGAACACTGAAGCTTTCTTT
>few|TRBJ2-7|-|TRBV2
CASSDQGTPSEQYF
TGTGCCAGCAGTGACCAGGGCACTCCATCCGAGCAGTACTTC
>-|TRBJ1-1|-|TRBV11-3
CASSSYTEAFF
TGTGCCAGCAGCTCATACACTGAAGCTTTCTTT
>once|TRBJ1-1|TRBD1|TRBV5-1
CASSPGTGGTEAFF
TGCGCCAGCAGCCCCGGGACAGGGGGCACTGAAGCTTTCTTT
>-|TRBJ1-4|-|TRBV6-5
CASSPHLGAFEKLFF
TGTGCCAGCAGTCCCCACCTAGGAGCCTTTGAAAAACTGTTTTTT
>-|TRBJ2-1|TRBD2|TRBV19
CASRIGSSGRSYNEQFF
TGTGCCAGTAGGATAGGATCTAGCGGCCGCTCCTACAATGAGCAGTTCTTC
>-|TRBJ1-5|TRBD1|TRBV19
CASSRGTGSQPQHF
TGTGCCAGTAGCCGCGGGACAGGGAGTCAGCCCCAGCATTTT
>-|TRBJ1-3|-|TRBV19
CASSLGLESSGNTIYF
TGTGCCAGTAGTCTCGGATTGGAGAGCTCTGGAAACACCATATATTTT
>-|TRBJ2-1|-|TRBV5-1
CASSLRGSYNEQFF
TGCGCCAGCAGCTTGAGGGGGAGCTACAATGAGCAGTTCTTC
>-|TRBJ2-5|-|TRBV6-1
CASNFITGRQETQYF
TGTGCCAGCAATTTTATAACCGGGAGACAAGAGACCCAGTACTTC
>-|TRBJ1-1|TRBD1|TRBV7-9
CASSFFQGAVEAFF
TGTGCCAGCAGCTTCTTCCAGGGGGCGGTTGAAGCTTTCTTT
>-|TRBJ1-1|-|TRBV30
CVSGLNTEAFF
TGTGTAAGTGGGCTCAACACTGAAGCTTTCTTT
>-|TRBJ1-4|TRBD1|TRBV28
CASSKYGTGTSKLFF
TGTGCCAGCAGCAAATACGGGACAGGGACCTCAAAACTGTTTTTT
>-|TRBJ2-3|TRBD2|TRBV5-6
CASSTGLASDTQYF
TGTGCCAGCAGCACAGGACTAGCGTCAGATACGCAGTATTTT
>-|TRBJ2-5|TRBD1|TRBV5-1
CASSRGSGGETQYF
TGCGCCAGCAGCCGGGGTTCAGGGGGAGAGACCCAGTACTTC